These 27 T cell receptor beta chains originate from one sample sequenced in a study of T-cell memory formation after mild COVID-19. Via MiXCR, TCRdb re-called the 5' RACE reads, giving one row per CDR3 protein. The sample consists of 470,000 or so distinct CDR3 sequences, about 23% of them appearing once. The sample consisted of PBMCs or a T cell subset sorted from them (not recorded which). The origin of the receptors is an adult woman who had mild COVID-19 (a few samples of this study predate the infection). Cell type and time point are not known.

The chain recombines TRBV20-1 with TRBJ1-2, with D possibly TRBD1 on 6 matching bases. The germline V gene has CDR1 DFQATT and CDR2 SNEGSKA (reference sequence). This CDR3 is 14 amino acids long. Trimming took off 4 bases at V and 8 bases at J, with 20 bases between the two ends. The CDR3 nucleotides read TGCAGTGCTACACTCAGGACAGACCCCCGGGGCTACACCTTC. It yields the protein CSATLRTDPRGYTF.

V is TRBV29-1 and J is TRBJ1-1, with D unresolved. V lost 7 bases to trimming and J lost 1 base, with 10 bases between them. The CDR3 runs to 12 residues. Germline V CDR1 and CDR2: SQVTM, ANQGSEA. The CDR3 sequence: CSGEVANTEAFF. CDR3 DNA: TGCAGCGGGGAGGTAGCGAACACTGAAGCTTTCTTT.

The V and J genes are TRBV6-5 and TRBJ1-5, with 8 bases that match TRBD1. The CDR3 is made up of 14 amino acids. The germline gives CDR1 MNHEY, CDR2 SVGAGI. The junction had 7 bases not matched to a gene; V was cut back by 5 bases and J by 7 bases. The CDR3 sequence: CASSPGQVMQPQHF. The CDR3 DNA reads as TGTGCCAGCAGTCCGGGACAGGTAATGCAGCCCCAGCATTTT.

The CDR3 protein is CASSPASGTPYEQYF. The CDR3 region has the DNA TGTGCCAGCTCACCGGCTAGCGGGACCCCCTACGAGCAGTACTTC. This chain links TRBV18 with TRBJ2-7; the match to TRBD2 covers 9 bases. V was pared by 3 bases and J by 2 bases, with 5 bases of the junction left unmatched. CDR3 length: 15 amino acids. Germline lookup yields CDR1 KGHSH and CDR2 LQKENI.

The chain employs TRBV6-5 and TRBJ1-1; 10 bases are shared with TRBD1. This CDR3 contains 13 residues. J was trimmed by 0 bases and V by 8 bases; bases with no gene match: 0. Germline V lookup: CDR1 MNHEY, CDR2 SVGAGI. CDR3 protein: CASGTGVNTEAFF. The CDR3 DNA reads as TGTGCCAGCGGGACAGGGGTGAACACTGAAGCTTTCTTT.

The chain couples TRBV12-3 or TRBV12-4 to TRBJ1-1, with D uncertain. This CDR3 has 13 residues. Trimming took 7 bases from V and 1 from J, leaving 10 bases between them. The CDR3 reads CASKGGPNTEAFF. DNA of the CDR3: TGTGCCAGCAAGGGAGGGCCGAACACTGAAGCTTTCTTT.

The chain couples TRBV2 to TRBJ2-5; 9 bases line up with TRBD2. From germline, CDR1 is SNHLY and CDR2 FYNNEI. After removal of 3 bases from V and 3 bases from J, the junction contained 5 bases not matched to a gene. CDR3 length: 15 amino acids. CDR3 sequence: CASSDPASGKETQYF. CDR3 bases: TGTGCCAGCAGTGACCCGGCTAGCGGGAAAGAGACCCAGTACTTC.

The chain is built from TRBV7-3 and TRBJ2-1; D is possibly TRBD2 (5 bases). Trimming pared 5 bases from V and 0 bases from J, leaving 17 bases between. This CDR3 comprises 17 residues. Looked up from germline, CDR1 is SGHTA and CDR2 is FQGTGA. The CDR3 bases are TGTGCCAGCAGCCCCCGAGGTAGCGAAACCTCCTACAATGAGCAGTTCTTC. Its translation: CASSPRGSETSYNEQFF.

This clonotype turned up a few times. This chain joins TRBV3-1 and TRBJ2-2; perhaps D is TRBD1 or TRBD2 (5 bases each). V was shortened by 2 bases and J by 2 bases, with 15 bases between the two germline ends. The CDR3 is 17 residues long. The germline V gene encodes CDR1 LGHDT and CDR2 YNNKEL (reference sequence). The CDR3 DNA is TGTGCCAGCAGCCAACTTACCGGGACGGCTAACACCGGGGAGCTGTTTTTT. Its protein product is CASSQLTGTANTGELFF.

This clonotype has more than one count but fewer than ten. The V and J genes are TRBV6-6 and TRBJ1-5; D not certain. The CDR3 is made up of 14 amino acids. V lost 7 bases to trimming and J lost 0 bases, with 10 bases between them. Germline V CDR1 and CDR2: MNHNY, SVGAGI (reference sequence). CDR3 sequence: CASTKTDSNQPQHF. In DNA, the CDR3 is TGTGCCAGCACCAAGACCGATAGCAATCAGCCCCAGCATTTT.

V is TRBV18 and J is TRBJ2-5; D is unclear. The ends were cut back, 2 bases at V and 1 base at J, with 8 bases in the middle. Germline V gives CDR1 KGHSH, CDR2 LQKENI. There are 14 residues in the CDR3. CDR3 protein: CASSPGPRQETQYF. Written as DNA, the CDR3 is TGTGCCAGCTCACCAGGGCCTCGCCAAGAGACCCAGTACTTC. Based on the CDR3 plus reference TRBV18 and TRBJ2-5, the full variable domain is NAGVMQNPRHLVRRRGQEARLRCSPMKGHSHVYWYRQLPEEGLKFMVYLQKENIIDESGMPKERFSAEFPKEGPSILRIQQVVRGDSAAYFCASSPGPRQETQYFGPGTRLLVL.

V gene TRBV7-6 combines with J gene TRBJ2-1; no firm D call. V lost 7 bases and J 8 bases, leaving 18 bases between the germline ends. The germline CDR1 and CDR2 sequences are SGHVS and FNYEAQ. The CDR3 is made up of 14 amino acids. CDR3: CASTEQESGYEQFF. CDR3 sequence (DNA): TGTGCCAGCACCGAGCAGGAGTCCGGATATGAGCAGTTCTTC.

In its sample, this clonotype was seen a few times. The chain carries TRBV3-1 and TRBJ2-2, with no clear D. This CDR3 region has 18 residues. Trimming took 5 bases from V and 6 from J, leaving 25 bases between them. From germline, CDR1 is LGHDT and CDR2 YNNKEL (reference sequence). Here the CDR3 reads CASSSPIRLTPWAGELFF. The CDR3 nucleotides read TGTGCCAGCAGCTCCCCGATTCGACTTACACCGTGGGCCGGGGAGCTGTTTTTT.

This clonotype has a handful of counts. The J gene is TRBJ2-1, the V gene TRBV4-1; TRBD2 matches at 11 bases. There are 16 residues in the CDR3. The germline CDR1 and CDR2 sequences are MGHRA and YSYEKL. Unmatched junction bases numbered 8, after V lost 3 bases and J lost 7 bases. Here the CDR3 DNA reads TGCGCCAGCAGCCATTATACTAGCGGGAGAGAAAATGAGCAGTTCTTC. It is translated as CASSHYTSGRENEQFF.

This clonotype came up a few times. The chain is built from TRBV9 and TRBJ2-1; tentative D call: TRBD1 (6 bases). Germline V gene lookup returns CDR1 SGDLS and CDR2 YYNGEE. The germline V and J ends were trimmed by 0 bases and 4 bases, with 11 bases remaining between them. The CDR3 consists of 15 residues. Here the CDR3 DNA reads TGTGCCAGCAGCGTAGGCAGGGGAGATTACAATGAGCAGTTCTTC. This codes for CASSVGRGDYNEQFF.

This clonotype occurred a few times. This chain joins TRBV29-1 and TRBJ2-1, with 7 bases aligning to TRBD2. Trimming took 8 bases from V and 0 from J; bases not matched to a gene: 4. This CDR3 has 13 amino acids. CDR1 is SQVTM and CDR2 is ANQGSEA in the germline V gene. The CDR3 protein is CSTREGSYNEQFF. The CDR3 DNA follows: TGCAGCACCAGGGAGGGCTCCTACAATGAGCAGTTCTTC.

This clonotype was seen a handful of times. The chain has TRBV6-2 or TRBV6-3 and TRBJ2-7; 7 nucleotides align to TRBD1. Germline CDR1 is MNHEY and CDR2 is SVGEGT. After removal of 5 bases from V and 3 bases from J, the junction contained 13 bases not matched to a gene. The CDR3 contains 16 residues. The CDR3: CASSLTPGTEVYEQYF. Written as DNA, the CDR3 is TGTGCCAGCAGTCTCACCCCCGGGACAGAGGTCTACGAGCAGTACTTC.

The V and J genes are TRBV6-2 or TRBV6-3 and TRBJ2-7; 8 nucleotides line up with TRBD1. This CDR3 is 16 amino acids long. V shed 5 bases and J 3 bases; nucleotides not matched to a gene: 12. Germline V gene sequence: CDR1 MNHEY, CDR2 SVGEGT. CDR3 DNA: TGTGCCAGCAGTCCAAGGACAGGGCATTTTGTCTACGAGCAGTACTTC. This translates into CASSPRTGHFVYEQYF.

The chain employs TRBV7-6 and TRBJ2-3, with TRBD1 identical over 8 bases. The J segment lost 6 bases and the V segment lost 5 bases, leaving 7 bases of the junction unmatched. Germline V gene sequence: CDR1 SGHVS, CDR2 FNYEAQ. This CDR3 is built from 14 residues. The CDR3 loop is CASSTTGVTDTQYF. The CDR3 nucleotides read TGTGCCAGCAGCACGACAGGGGTGACCGATACGCAGTATTTT.

This clonotype showed up just a few times. This sequence joins TRBV5-1 and TRBJ2-5; 7 nucleotides agree with TRBD2. From germline, CDR1 is SGHRS and CDR2 YFSETQ. The CDR3 totals 15 residues. Unmatched junction bases numbered 8, after V lost 1 base and J lost 5 bases. CDR3 region: CASSLKYTGGETQYF. The DNA of the CDR3 is TGCGCCAGCAGCTTGAAGTATACCGGGGGGGAGACCCAGTACTTC.

This clonotype turned up a few times. The rearrangement links TRBV11-2 to TRBJ2-3, with 8 nucleotides matching TRBD2. J gave up 2 bases and V 3 bases, and 10 bases lay outside the gene matches. CDR1 is SGHAT and CDR2 is FQNNGV in the germline V gene. The CDR3 totals 17 residues. The CDR3 coding sequence is TGTGCCAGCAGCTTCTATCCACTAGCGGCTGCCACAGATACGCAGTATTTT. It yields the protein CASSFYPLAAATDTQYF.

This chain links TRBV20-1 with TRBJ2-4; 8 bases fit TRBD1. V lost 3 bases to trimming and J lost 3 bases; unmatched junction nucleotides: 10. The V gene's germline CDR1 is DFQATT and CDR2 SNEGSKA (reference sequence). CDR3 size: 16 residues. This CDR3 reads CSARNIQGGGKNIQYF. In nucleotides, the CDR3 is TGCAGTGCTAGGAACATACAGGGGGGCGGCAAAAACATTCAGTACTTC.

The rearrangement links TRBV6-2 or TRBV6-3 to TRBJ2-3, with D perhaps being TRBD1 or TRBD2 (5 bases each). The CDR3 totals 16 residues. The germline gives CDR1 MNHEY, CDR2 SVGEGT. Trimming took 4 bases from V and 6 from J, leaving 20 bases between them. The CDR3 sequence: CASSSGTLIWGDTQYF. CDR3 DNA: TGTGCCAGCAGTTCCGGGACCTTAATTTGGGGGGATACGCAGTATTTT.

This clonotype was seen only a few times. The chain uses TRBV29-1 and TRBJ1-1, with D perhaps TRBD1 (5 bases). CDR3 length: 15 residues. Germline assignment: CDR1 SQVTM and CDR2 ANQGSEA. Trimming pared 0 bases from V and 4 bases from J, leaving 15 bases between. The CDR3 DNA follows: TGCAGCGTTGAAGATCGAGAGGGGCGGCTCACTGAAGCTTTCTTT. It encodes CSVEDREGRLTEAFF.

The chain is built from TRBV7-2 and TRBJ1-4; 7 nucleotides agree with TRBD1. V dropped 0 bases and J dropped 5; count of bases not matched to a gene: 3. The CDR3 loop spans 15 amino acids. Germline assignment: CDR1 SGHTA and CDR2 FQGNSA. CDR3 DNA sequence: TGTGCCAGCAGCTTAGCGTCGGGACAGAATGAAAAACTGTTTTTT. It specifies CASSLASGQNEKLFF. Full variable domain (outside the CDR3, taken from reference TRBV7-2 and TRBJ1-4): GAGVSQSPSNKVTEKGKDVELRCDPISGHTALYWYRQSLGQGLEFLIYFQGNSAPDKSGLPSDRFSAERTGGSVSTLTIQRTQQEDSAVYLCASSLASGQNEKLFFGSGTQLSVL.

This clonotype was seen only a few times. V is TRBV20-1 and J is TRBJ1-2, with D possibly matching TRBD1 (6 bases). In germline, CDR1 is DFQATT, CDR2 SNEGSKA (reference sequence). Trimming removed 0 bases at V and 3 bases at J, with 14 bases between. The CDR3 runs 15 residues. CDR3 amino acids: CSARDLQGFDYGYTF. The DNA for the CDR3 is TGCAGTGCTAGAGATCTCCAGGGGTTTGACTATGGCTACACCTTC.

The V and J genes are TRBV12-3 or TRBV12-4 and TRBJ2-4; D gene uncertain. The CDR3 runs 16 residues. Trimming pared 5 bases from V and 0 bases from J, leaving 14 bases between. DNA for the CDR3: TGTGCCAGCAGTCCCACGACACAGTTAGCCAAAAACATTCAGTACTTC. Protein: CASSPTTQLAKNIQYF.